The 20 T cell receptor beta chains below all came from one sample that was sequenced in a study of T cell repertoires in aging, cancer and after chemotherapy. Amplification of TCR beta used genomic DNA extracted from peripheral blood. Multiplex touch-down PCR with TRB-A/B primers amplified rearranged V-D-J TRB sequences. MiXCR, run by TCRdb on the multiplex PCR reads, gives a single entry per CDR3 protein. The data show approximately 1,800 distinct CDR3 sequences, roughly 23% seen once. The sequenced sample consisted of blood. Receptor source: a human donor with a blood cancer.

The chain joins TRBV29-1 to TRBJ1-2; D uncertain. The germline V gene has CDR1 SQVTM and CDR2 ANQGSEA. V shed 6 bases and J shed 8 bases, with 10 bases lying between them. The CDR3 sequence is 10 residues long. The CDR3 DNA reads TGCAGCGTGAACGATCCCGGCTACACCTTC. Protein product: CSVNDPGYTF.

This clonotype appeared once. The chain links TRBV20-1 to TRBJ2-7, with 11 nucleotides matching TRBD2. V lost 3 bases to trimming and J lost 2 bases; unmatched junction nucleotides: 3. The CDR3 is 14 amino acids. Germline V gives CDR1 DFQATT, CDR2 SNEGSKA (reference sequence). Here the CDR3 reads CSASTSGSAYEQYF. CDR3 coding DNA: TGCAGTGCTAGCACTAGCGGGAGCGCCTACGAGCAGTACTTC.

This clonotype counts as medium-sized (0.01 to 0.1%). The chain joins TRBV19 to TRBJ1-1; D uncertain. The CDR3 spans 15 residues. The V and J ends lost 0 bases and 0 bases respectively, with 8 bases between them. CDR1 LNHDA and CDR2 SQIVND come from the germline V gene (reference sequence). The DNA of the CDR3 is TGTGCCAGTAGTATAGATGGCACGATGAACACTGAAGCTTTCTTT. Its translation is CASSIDGTMNTEAFF.

This clonotype is deemed medium-sized. The V call is TRBV5-1, the J call TRBJ2-7, with 7 bases that match TRBD1. CDR1 and CDR2 from the germline V gene are SGHRS and YFSETQ. CDR3 length: 15 residues. The trim removed 0 bases at V and 2 bases at J, leaving 5 bases unmatched. Written as DNA, the CDR3 is TGCGCCAGCAGCTTGGTACAGGGGTCCCCCTACGAGCAGTACTTC. Its protein is CASSLVQGSPYEQYF.

This clonotype counts as medium-sized. The chain recombines TRBV27 with TRBJ2-7; no clear D gene. CDR3 length equals 13 residues. Germline lookup yields CDR1 MNHEY and CDR2 SMNVEV (reference sequence). Trimming removed 3 bases at V and 1 base at J, with 7 bases between. The CDR3 nucleotides are TGTGCCAGCAGTTTTCAGCAATCCTACGAGCAGTACTTC. It encodes CASSFQQSYEQYF.

This clonotype rates as medium-sized. This chain uses TRBV6-1 with TRBJ2-2; unclear D gene. V was pared by 4 bases and J by 5 bases, with 8 bases between. CDR3 length: 13 residues. Germline CDR1 is MNHNS and CDR2 is SASEGT. The CDR3 DNA reads TGTGCCAGCAGTGTCAGTGAGACCGGGGAGCTGTTTTTT. Translating gives CASSVSETGELFF.

This clonotype qualifies as medium-sized (0.01 to 0.1%). The chain recombines TRBV7-9 with TRBJ2-1, with 7 bases identical to TRBD2. The V gene end was trimmed by 10 bases and the J gene end by 7 bases; junction bases not matched to a gene: 16. This CDR3 contains 15 residues. From germline, CDR1 is SEHNR and CDR2 FQNEAQ (reference sequence). In DNA form, the CDR3 reads TGTGCCACCCTCCTTAAGGAGCGGGGCTATAATGAGCAGTTCTTC. It encodes CATLLKERGYNEQFF. Together with reference TRBV7-9 and TRBJ2-1, the CDR3 gives the full variable domain: DTGVSQNPRHKITKRGQNVTFRCDPISEHNRLYWYRQTLGQGPEFLTYFQNEAQLEKSRLLSDRFSAERPKGSFSTLEIQRTEQGDSAMYLCATLLKERGYNEQFFGPGTRLTVL.

Sample share makes this clonotype medium-sized. The gene calls are TRBV27 and TRBJ2-7; D is perhaps TRBD2 (6 bases). CDR1 and CDR2 (germline): MNHEY, SMNVEV (reference sequence). The V end was cut by 3 bases, the J end by 3 bases, with 12 bases between. The CDR3 loop spans 14 amino acids. As DNA, the CDR3 is TGTGCCAGCAGTTTGCGGGGAGGCCTCTACGAGCAGTACTTC. It translates to CASSLRGGLYEQYF.

Regarding this clonotype: A read error may produce the germline difference seen at one junction end. The chain links TRBV7-7 to TRBJ2-5, with TRBD1 identical over 8 bases. Germline V gives CDR1 SSHAT, CDR2 FNYEAQ (reference sequence). The CDR3 is made up of 14 amino acids. This CDR3 reads CASSPDRVGETQYF. CDR3 nucleotide sequence: TGTGCTAGCAGCCCGGACAGGGTGGGGGAGACCCAGTACTTC. Full variable domain (missing parts from reference TRBV7-7 and TRBJ2-5): GAGVSQSPRYKVTKRGQDVTLRCDPISSHATLYWYQQALGQGPEFLTYFNYEAQPDKSGLPSDRFSAERPEGSISTLTIQRTEQRDSAMYRCASSPDRVGETQYFGPGTRLLVL.

The chain is built from TRBV13 and TRBJ2-5, with a weak D call TRBD2 (6 bases). CDR3 length: 13 amino acids. Trimming removed 5 bases at V and 3 bases at J, with 10 bases between. CDR1 PRHDT and CDR2 FYEKMQ come from the germline V gene (reference sequence). CDR3 sequence reads: CASSRERKETQYF. The DNA of the CDR3 is TGTGCCAGCAGCCGGGAGCGGAAAGAGACCCAGTACTTC.

In the case of this clonotype: A much more abundant neighbour one base away suggests this may be a read error. The V call is TRBV5-4, the J call TRBJ2-3; the D gene is possibly TRBD2 (5 bases). The CDR3 covers 13 residues. Germline V lookup: CDR1 SGHNT, CDR2 YYREEE (reference sequence). CDR3 sequence reads: CDSSFRETDTQYF. CDR3 DNA: TGTGACAGCAGCTTTAGGGAGACAGATACGCAGTATTTT.

This clonotype came up a few times. The rearrangement joins TRBV12-3 or TRBV12-4 to TRBJ1-1, with D uncertain. CDR3 length equals 12 residues. V gave up 3 bases and J gave up 7 bases, with 9 bases separating them. CDR3 nucleotide sequence: TGTGCCAGCAGTTTTTCGGGGATTGAAGCTTTCTTT. It yields the protein CASSFSGIEAFF.

By its share, this clonotype is medium-sized (0.01 to 0.1%). The chain has TRBV6-5 and TRBJ1-3, with 8 bases lining up with TRBD1. CDR3 length equals 16 residues. The J segment lost 9 bases and the V segment lost 0 bases, leaving 10 bases of the junction unmatched. The germline V gene has CDR1 MNHEY and CDR2 SVGAGI. This chain's CDR3 is CASSYSAGQGGTTIYF. The CDR3 DNA reads as TGTGCCAGCAGTTACTCGGCCGGACAGGGAGGGACCACCATATATTTT.

This clonotype ranks as medium-sized. DNA of the CDR3: TGCAGCGTTGATGAGGGGGGGAGCACTGAAGCTTTCTTT. It yields the protein CSVDEGGSTEAFF. The gene calls are TRBV29-1 and TRBJ1-1, with D perhaps matching TRBD1 (6 bases). V was shortened by 3 bases and J by 4 bases, with 12 bases between the two germline ends. The CDR3 loop spans 13 amino acids. The germline CDR1 and CDR2 sequences are SQVTM and ANQGSEA. Filled out from reference TRBV29-1 and TRBJ1-1, the complete variable domain reads SAVISQKPSRDICQRGTSLTIQCQVDSQVTMMFWYRQQPGQSLTLIATANQGSEATYESGFVIDKFPISRPNLTFSTLTVSNMSPEDSSIYLCSVDEGGSTEAFFGQGTRLTVV.

This sequence joins TRBV6-2 or TRBV6-3 and TRBJ2-7; tentative D call: TRBD1 (6 bases). Germline V lookup: CDR1 MNHEY, CDR2 SVGEGT. V gave up 4 bases and J gave up 5 bases, with 12 bases separating them. CDR3 length: 13 amino acids. CDR3 loop: CASSFSGVDEQYF. The CDR3 DNA is TGTGCCAGCAGTTTCTCAGGGGTCGACGAGCAGTACTTC.

In this sample, this clonotype is medium-sized. The chain uses TRBV6-2 or TRBV6-3 and TRBJ1-2, with D maybe TRBD1 (5 bases). Trimming removed 2 bases from V and 4 bases from J, with 11 bases in between. The CDR3 runs to 14 residues. Germline lookup yields CDR1 MNHEY and CDR2 SVGEGT. The DNA for the CDR3 is TGTGCCAGCAGTTACGATGGGACCAGCTATGGCTACACCTTC. This codes for CASSYDGTSYGYTF.

The chain recombines TRBV19 with TRBJ2-1, with TRBD2 matching 8 bases. The length of the CDR3 is 14 residues. Germline CDR1 and CDR2: LNHDA and SQIVND (reference sequence). J gave up 4 bases and V 4 bases, and 3 bases lay outside the gene matches. CDR3 in amino acids: CASSTSGSYNEQFF. The CDR3 DNA follows: TGTGCCAGTAGTACGAGCGGGAGTTACAATGAGCAGTTCTTC.

By its share, this clonotype is medium-sized (0.01 to 0.1%). This sequence joins TRBV19 and TRBJ2-4; unclear D gene. Deletions cut 6 bases from V and 0 bases from J, with 12 bases between. CDR3 size: 15 residues. Germline loops: CDR1 LNHDA, CDR2 SQIVND (reference sequence). The CDR3 loop reads CASSPNSVAKNIQYF. DNA of the CDR3: TGTGCCAGTAGCCCTAACAGCGTAGCCAAAAACATTCAGTACTTC.

There are a few counts of this clonotype. The CDR3: CSASNPLGTAEKLFF. The CDR3 region has the DNA TGCAGTGCTAGTAACCCCTTGGGGACAGCTGAAAAACTGTTTTTT. This sequence joins TRBV20-1 and TRBJ1-4; 7 bases are a match to TRBD1. The germline V gene has CDR1 DFQATT and CDR2 SNEGSKA (reference sequence). The CDR3 spans 15 residues. V dropped 3 bases and J dropped 7; count of bases not matched to a gene: 11.

The chain carries TRBV28 and TRBJ1-2, with 8 bases fitting TRBD1. From germline, CDR1 is MDHEN and CDR2 SYDVKM. This CDR3 is built from 14 residues. Trimming removed 4 bases from V and 3 bases from J; junction bases left unmatched: 4. The CDR3 spells CASSSTGDDYGYTF. In DNA form, the CDR3 reads TGTGCCAGCAGTTCGACAGGGGACGACTATGGCTACACCTTC.